The clone carrying this T cell receptor beta chain was counted between two and nine times. These data are taken from a study of T cell repertoires in cytomegalovirus infection. In the study overall: Based on public TCR beta signatures, there were indications of CMV infection and of a matching HLA type.

TCRdb called the reads again in MiXCR, with one record for every CDR3 protein. Of about 450,000 distinct CDR3 sequences detected, approximately 32% appear once; the ten largest clones hold roughly 13%. The germline V gene has CDR1 LGHNA and CDR2 YSLEER. The CDR3 loop spans 15 amino acids. The V end lost 0 bases, the J end lost 2 bases, and 10 bases lay between the germline ends. The genes are TRBV4-3 and TRBJ1-1; TRBD1 is a possible D gene (5 bases). This TCR derives from a human donor in good health (CMV status not recorded). Some clones in this sample may be carry-over from other donors' samples. The sequencing input was PBMCs. This CDR3 is CASSQDGQGNTEAFF. Written as DNA, the CDR3 is TGCGCCAGCAGCCAAGATGGCCAGGGTAACACTGAAGCTTTCTTT.